This entry describes one T cell receptor (beta chain). Its antigen is undetermined. The entry originates in a study of cytomegalovirus exposure and HLA in healthy donors. Study context: From donors who were HLA-typed, an early data release held approximately 84 million unique TCRs.

Germline assignment: CDR1 PRHDT and CDR2 FYEKMQ (reference sequence). Trimming pared 5 bases from V and 1 base from J, leaving 7 bases between. The CDR3 is 13 residues long. General observations from the study: Apparent HLA restriction characterized most CMV-associated TCR beta chains in a later analysis. Diagnosis of cytomegalovirus status made by the classifier reportedly showed high specificity and sensitivity. Data from an earlier analysis indicated that most TCR beta V segments were productive either about 87% or about 30% of the time.

The PCR used 60 Vbeta and 13 Jbeta primers. Repertoires were generated with immunoSEQ multiplex PCR, while TCRdb's copy carries only in-frame clones and drops some. This table holds 150,000 to 200,000 clones, 65% to 90% found once. The source is a woman between 18 and 30 years old in good health and CMV-seronegative. The J gene is TRBJ2-3, the V gene TRBV13, with unresolved D. Sequenced: PBMCs. The CDR3 region has the DNA TGTGCCAGCAGCCCCCGTGGCACAGATACGCAGTATTTT. Translating gives CASSPRGTDTQYF.